Listed here are 13 T cell receptor beta chains from one sample, sequenced in a study of blood T cells in healthy people across ages. The authors ran a second PCR of about 6 to 11 cycles using a sample-barcoded 5' primer and a J-beta primer mix. MiXCR was run by TCRdb on the 5' RACE reads, yielding one entry per CDR3 protein. The sample lists about 290,000 distinct CDR3 sequences; roughly 29% were seen once. Sequencing input: blood. The receptors derive from a woman in her 70s in good health.

The chain uses TRBV27 and TRBJ1-2, with 10 bases identical to TRBD1. After removal of 0 bases from V and 6 bases from J, the junction contained 1 base not matched to a gene. Germline CDR1 and CDR2: MNHEY and SMNVEV (reference sequence). The CDR3 has 14 amino acids. CDR3 DNA: TGTGCCAGCAGTTTATCTGGGACAGGGGATGGCTACACCTTC. It is translated as CASSLSGTGDGYTF.

This clonotype was seen a few times. CDR3 protein: CSAGGAHDQPQHF. In DNA form, the CDR3 reads TGCAGCGCGGGGGGAGCCCATGATCAGCCCCAGCATTTT. The chain recombines TRBV29-1 with TRBJ1-5; maybe TRBD1 (5 bases). The CDR3 loop spans 13 amino acids. Germline V gene sequence: CDR1 SQVTM, CDR2 ANQGSEA. Trimming cost V 7 bases and J 5 bases, with 15 bases left between them.

This chain connects TRBV6-1 to TRBJ2-7; 11 nucleotides line up with TRBD2. This CDR3 contains 15 residues. Germline CDR1 reads MNHNS; CDR2 reads SASEGT. The junction had 8 bases not matched to a gene; V was cut back by 6 bases and J by 4 bases. CDR3 residues: CASSELAGEGYEQYF. The CDR3 coding sequence is TGTGCCAGCAGCGAACTAGCGGGAGAAGGGTACGAGCAGTACTTC.

The chain uses TRBV4-2 and TRBJ1-2, with D possibly being TRBD1 (6 bases). The CDR3 consists of 15 residues. V was trimmed by 5 bases and J by 7 bases, leaving 20 bases between them. Per germline, CDR1 LGHNA and CDR2 YNFKEQ. The CDR3 is CASSEKQGFEGGYTF. CDR3 nucleotides: TGTGCCAGCAGCGAAAAACAGGGATTCGAAGGTGGCTACACCTTC.

J is TRBJ2-5 and V is TRBV7-9; D ambiguous. Germline CDR1 reads SEHNR; CDR2 reads FQNEAQ (reference sequence). The CDR3 extends over 12 amino acids. Trimming removed 7 bases from V and 5 bases from J, with 11 bases in between. The CDR3 here is CASNPTRETQYF. DNA of the CDR3: TGTGCCAGCAACCCCACCCGGGAGACCCAGTACTTC. Combining the CDR3 with reference TRBV7-9 and TRBJ2-5 gives the whole variable domain DTGVSQNPRHKITKRGQNVTFRCDPISEHNRLYWYRQTLGQGPEFLTYFQNEAQLEKSRLLSDRFSAERPKGSFSTLEIQRTEQGDSAMYLCASNPTRETQYFGPGTRLLVL.

This rearrangement joins TRBV20-1 to TRBJ1-2, with 11 bases aligning to TRBD1. Germline V gene data show CDR1 as DFQATT and CDR2 as SNEGSKA (reference sequence). The V segment lost 6 bases and the J segment 8 bases; nucleotides outside the gene matches: 17. There are 16 residues in the CDR3. The CDR3 nucleotides read TGCAGTGCGAGCCGGACAGGGGGCCCAATTGGGAGCGGCTACACCTTC. Translating it yields CSASRTGGPIGSGYTF.

This clonotype turned up a few times. The chain carries TRBV28 and TRBJ2-5; no clear D gene. The end of the DNA aligns better with TRBJ2-7, so the J call may be wrong. The CDR3 consists of 12 residues. Germline lookup yields CDR1 MDHEN and CDR2 SYDVKM. CDR3: CASSLKGAEQYF. CDR3 DNA sequence: TGTGCCAGCAGTTTAAAGGGCGCCGAGCAGTACTTC.

Note on this clonotype: Mismatch with germline at one junction end may stem from a read error. The CDR3 sequence is CASSLAPHLAGMF. The DNA for the CDR3 is TGTGCCAGCAGCTTAGCCCCGCACCTCGCAGGGATGTTC. V and J are TRBV11-2 and TRBJ2-5; possible D gene TRBD1, 5 bases. CDR1 is SGHAT and CDR2 is FQNNGV in the germline V gene. The CDR3 sequence is 13 residues long.

Comments on this clonotype: The junction differs from germline at one of its ends, possibly a read error. This chain joins TRBV6-1 and TRBJ2-3, with D possibly TRBD1 on 6 matching bases. The CDR3 loop spans 16 amino acids. Germline assignment: CDR1 MNHNS and CDR2 SASEGT. CDR3 sequence: CASRESGTLSTDAQYF. In DNA form, the CDR3 reads TGTGCCAGCAGAGAGTCCGGGACACTAAGCACAGATGCGCAGTATTTT.

The V call is TRBV28, the J call TRBJ2-7, with TRBD2 matching 15 bases. Germline loops: CDR1 MDHEN, CDR2 SYDVKM. With V trimmed by 4 bases and J by 6 bases, 10 bases remained unmatched. This CDR3 has 17 residues. The CDR3 DNA sequence: TGTGCCAGCAGTTCCGGCGGACTAGCGGGAGGGATCGCCGAGCAGTACTTC. It codes for CASSSGGLAGGIAEQYF.

This clonotype was counted many times. This chain uses TRBV28 with TRBJ2-5, with unresolved D. CDR3 length: 13 residues. Germline V CDR1 and CDR2: MDHEN, SYDVKM. With 2 bases removed from V and 3 bases from J, the gap between germline ends came to 7 bases. CDR3 sequence reads: CASSLGQEETQYF. The CDR3 DNA reads TGTGCCAGCAGTTTAGGGCAAGAAGAGACCCAGTACTTC.

This chain joins TRBV15 and TRBJ2-2; TRBD1 matches 7 bases. There are 16 residues in the CDR3. With V trimmed by 4 bases and J by 2 bases, 7 bases remained unmatched. Germline values: CDR1 LNHNV, CDR2 YYDKDF (reference sequence). The CDR3 loop is CATSKGSGGNTGELFF. The CDR3 region has the DNA TGTGCCACCAGCAAAGGGTCAGGGGGTAACACCGGGGAGCTGTTTTTT.

This clonotype was counted a few times. The CDR3, as DNA: TGTGCCAGCAGCGTAGGGGAGGGAAACACCATATATTTT. Translation: CASSVGEGNTIYF. The chain recombines TRBV9 with TRBJ1-3; no clear D gene. Trimming stripped 0 bases from V and 4 bases from J, with 5 bases between. In germline, CDR1 is SGDLS, CDR2 YYNGEE. The CDR3 extends over 13 amino acids. The full variable domain, completed using reference TRBV9 and TRBJ1-3, is DSGVTQTPKHLITATGQRVTLRCSPRSGDLSVYWYQQSLDQGLQFLIQYYNGEERAKGNILERFSAQQFPDLHSELNLSSLELGDSALYFCASSVGEGNTIYFGEGSWLTVV.